This T cell receptor (beta chain) was found in a study of T cell clusters in autoimmune cytopenias. Multiplex touch-down PCR amplified TRB using TRB-A and TRB-B pools in one tube. For each CDR3 protein, TCRdb gives one entry from its re-call of the multiplex PCR reads, without DNA. Here the sample table reports some 7,800 distinct CDR3 sequences. General study points: Functional roles of the in silico T cell clusters still await experimental validation. Physiological T cell clusters of healthy donors were apparently absent in primary autoimmune cytopenia patients. TRB repertoire shifts in secondary cytopenia and chronic lymphocytic leukemia mostly reflected lymphoma, not autoimmunity.

Judged by frequency, this clonotype is medium-sized (0.01 to 0.1%). The target antigen is unknown. Looked up from germline, CDR1 is DFQATT and CDR2 is SNEGSKA (reference sequence). The CDR3 length is 13 residues. Each sample's input was 200 to 300 ng genomic DNA, roughly 40,000 genome equivalents. The chain is built from TRBV20-1 and TRBJ2-5; without DNA, the TCRdb call of TRBD1 cannot be checked. Specimen: peripheral blood. This clonotype was obtained from a human donor with an autoimmune cytopenia or autoimmune hepatitis (not recorded which). The CDR3 region is CSAKEQGAQTQYF.